This T cell receptor (beta chain) derives from a study of blood T cell repertoires in COVID-19. Individuals drawn from under 30 US areas were about 18 to 90 years old. Assay used: immunoSEQ multiplex PCR; TCRdb lists only in-frame clones, some missing. The sample has approximately 200,000 clones, roughly 91% seen once. V was shortened by 6 bases and J by 5 bases, with 10 bases between the two germline ends. The CDR3 length is 13 residues. The germline V gene encodes CDR1 SGHTA and CDR2 FQGNSA. This sequence originates from a man aged 25 to 40 in a cohort exposed to, infected with or recovered from COVID-19 (not recorded which). The sequencing sample was made of PBMCs or T cells enriched from blood (not recorded which). The V and J genes are TRBV7-2 and TRBJ2-2; D might be TRBD2 (5 bases). In DNA form, the CDR3 reads TGTGCCAGCAGAGCCACGGGAACCGGGGAGCTGTTTTTT. It specifies CASRATGTGELFF. Full variable domain (outside the CDR3, taken from reference TRBV7-2 and TRBJ2-2): GAGVSQSPSNKVTEKGKDVELRCDPISGHTALYWYRQSLGQGLEFLIYFQGNSAPDKSGLPSDRFSAERTGGSVSTLTIQRTQQEDSAVYLCASRATGTGELFFGEGSRLTVL.